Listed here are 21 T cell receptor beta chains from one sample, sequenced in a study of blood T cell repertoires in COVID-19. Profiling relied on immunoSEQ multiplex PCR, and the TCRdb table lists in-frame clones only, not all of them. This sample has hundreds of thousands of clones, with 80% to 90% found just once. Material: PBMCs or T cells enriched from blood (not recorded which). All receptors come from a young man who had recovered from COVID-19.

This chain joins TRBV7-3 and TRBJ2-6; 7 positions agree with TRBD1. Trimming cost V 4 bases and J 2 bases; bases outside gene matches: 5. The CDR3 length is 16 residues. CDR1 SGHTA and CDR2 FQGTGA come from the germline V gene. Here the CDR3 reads CASSSGTVPGANVLTF. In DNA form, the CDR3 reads TGTGCCAGCAGCTCCGGGACAGTGCCTGGGGCCAACGTCCTGACTTTC.

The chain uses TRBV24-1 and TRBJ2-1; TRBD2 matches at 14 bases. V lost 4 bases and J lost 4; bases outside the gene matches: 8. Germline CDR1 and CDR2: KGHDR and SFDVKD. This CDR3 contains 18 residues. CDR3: CATSESPGLAGAYNEQFF. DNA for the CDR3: TGTGCCACCAGTGAATCACCGGGACTAGCGGGAGCTTACAATGAGCAGTTCTTC.

CDR3 nucleotide sequence: TGTGCCAGCAGTAGGGGGCGGACTGAAGCTTTCTTT. Its translation: CASSRGRTEAFF. The gene calls are TRBV25-1 and TRBJ1-1, with 7 bases lining up with TRBD1. Losses at the gene ends were 5 bases for V and 5 bases for J; bases not matched to a gene: 2. The germline V gene has CDR1 MGHDK and CDR2 SYGVNS. The CDR3 is 12 residues long. The variable domain in full, with the rest retrieved from reference TRBV25-1 and TRBJ1-1, is EADIYQTPRYLVIGTGKKITLECSQTMGHDKMYWYQQDPGMELHLIHYSYGVNSTEKGDLSSESTVSRIRTEHFPLTLESARPSHTSQYLCASSRGRTEAFFGQGTRLTVV.

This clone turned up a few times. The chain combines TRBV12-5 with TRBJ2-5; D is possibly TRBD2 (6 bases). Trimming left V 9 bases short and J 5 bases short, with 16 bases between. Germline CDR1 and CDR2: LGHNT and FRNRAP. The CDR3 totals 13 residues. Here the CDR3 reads CASAFRSGETQYF. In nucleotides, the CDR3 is TGTGCTAGCGCTTTTCGCAGCGGGGAGACCCAGTACTTC.

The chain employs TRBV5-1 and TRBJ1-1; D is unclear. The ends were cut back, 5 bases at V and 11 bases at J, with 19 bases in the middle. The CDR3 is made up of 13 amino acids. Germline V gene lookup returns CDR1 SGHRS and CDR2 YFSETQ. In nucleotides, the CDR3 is TGCGCCAGCAGGGGAGGAACCAGTATTTTTGCTTTCTTT. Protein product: CASRGGTSIFAFF.

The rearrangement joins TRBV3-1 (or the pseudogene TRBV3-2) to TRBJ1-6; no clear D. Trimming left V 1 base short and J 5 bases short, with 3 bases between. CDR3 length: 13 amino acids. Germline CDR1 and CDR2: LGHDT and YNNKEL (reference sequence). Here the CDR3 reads CASSQADNSPLHF. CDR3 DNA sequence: TGTGCCAGCAGCCAAGCAGATAATTCACCCCTCCACTTT.

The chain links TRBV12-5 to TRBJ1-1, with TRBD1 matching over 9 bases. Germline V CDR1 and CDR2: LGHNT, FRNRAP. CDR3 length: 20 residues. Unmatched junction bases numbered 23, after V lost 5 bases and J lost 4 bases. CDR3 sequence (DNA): TGTGCTAGTGGTCCATCATTAATTAACCGGGACAGGGAGGACGGCACTGAAGCTTTCTTT. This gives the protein CASGPSLINRDREDGTEAFF.

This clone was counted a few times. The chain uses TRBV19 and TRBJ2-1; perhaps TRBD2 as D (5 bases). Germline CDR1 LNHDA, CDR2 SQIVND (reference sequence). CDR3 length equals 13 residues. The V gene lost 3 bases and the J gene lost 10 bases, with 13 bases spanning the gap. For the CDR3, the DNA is TGTGCCAGTAGTATCTTGCTTGGAGGCGAGCAGTTCTTC. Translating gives CASSILLGGEQFF.

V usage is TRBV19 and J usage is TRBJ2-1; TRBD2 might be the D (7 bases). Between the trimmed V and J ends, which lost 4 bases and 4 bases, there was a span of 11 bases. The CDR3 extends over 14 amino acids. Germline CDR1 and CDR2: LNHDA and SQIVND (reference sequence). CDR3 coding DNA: TGTGCCAGTAGTAAGGGGGGGTCTTACAATGAGCAGTTCTTC. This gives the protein CASSKGGSYNEQFF.

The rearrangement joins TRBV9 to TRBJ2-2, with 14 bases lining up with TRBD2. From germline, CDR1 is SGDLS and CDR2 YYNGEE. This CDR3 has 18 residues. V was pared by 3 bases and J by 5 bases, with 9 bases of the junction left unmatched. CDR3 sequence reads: CASSGRHGTSGSTGELFF. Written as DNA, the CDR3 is TGTGCCAGCAGCGGTCGCCATGGGACTAGCGGGAGTACCGGGGAGCTGTTTTTT.

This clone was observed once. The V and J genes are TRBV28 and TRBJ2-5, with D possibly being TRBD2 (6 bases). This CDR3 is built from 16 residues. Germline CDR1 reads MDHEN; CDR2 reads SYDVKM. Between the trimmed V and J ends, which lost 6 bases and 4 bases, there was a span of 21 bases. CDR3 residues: CASSSPGVGYLETQYF. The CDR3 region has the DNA TGTGCCAGCAGCTCCCCGGGGGTGGGATACCTAGAGACCCAGTACTTC. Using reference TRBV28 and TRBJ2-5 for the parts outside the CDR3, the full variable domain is DVKVTQSSRYLVKRTGEKVFLECVQDMDHENMFWYRQDPGLGLRLIYFSYDVKMKEKGDIPEGYSVSREKKERFSLILESASTNQTSMYLCASSSPGVGYLETQYFGPGTRLLVL.

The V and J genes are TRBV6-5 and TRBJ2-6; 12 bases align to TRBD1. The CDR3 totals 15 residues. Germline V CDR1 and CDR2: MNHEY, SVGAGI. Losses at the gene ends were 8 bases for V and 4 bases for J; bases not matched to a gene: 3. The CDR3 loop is CASRDRGPGANVLTF. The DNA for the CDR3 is TGTGCCAGCCGGGACAGGGGGCCCGGGGCCAACGTCCTGACTTTC.

DNA of the CDR3: TGTGCCAGCAGTGGGAGGGCTCTCCAAGAGACCCAGTACTTC. Protein sequence: CASSGRALQETQYF. The chain is built from TRBV7-2 and TRBJ2-5, with TRBD2 identical over 7 bases. Germline trimming cut 6 bases from V and 1 base from J; bases unmatched to any gene: 5. Germline values: CDR1 SGHTA, CDR2 FQGNSA. The CDR3 runs to 14 residues.

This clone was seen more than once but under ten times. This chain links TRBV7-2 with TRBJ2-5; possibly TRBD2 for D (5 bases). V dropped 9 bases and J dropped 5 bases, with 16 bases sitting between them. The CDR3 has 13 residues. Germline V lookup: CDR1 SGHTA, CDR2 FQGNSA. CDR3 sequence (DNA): TGTGCCAGTCGTCCGAGGGAGAAGGAGACCCAGTACTTC. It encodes CASRPREKETQYF.

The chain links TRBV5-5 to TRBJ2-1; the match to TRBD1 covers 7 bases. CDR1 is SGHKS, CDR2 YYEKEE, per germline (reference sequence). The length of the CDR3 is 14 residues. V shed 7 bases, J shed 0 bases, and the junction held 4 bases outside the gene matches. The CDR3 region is CASGQDSSYNEQFF. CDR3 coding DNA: TGTGCCAGCGGACAGGACAGCTCCTACAATGAGCAGTTCTTC.

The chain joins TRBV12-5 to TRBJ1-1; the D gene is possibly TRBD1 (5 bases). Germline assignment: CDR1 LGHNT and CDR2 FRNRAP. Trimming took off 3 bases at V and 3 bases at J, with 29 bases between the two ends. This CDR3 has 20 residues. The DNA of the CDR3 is TGTGCTAGTGGTTTCCTAATTGGGGGGACTGTGAGAAGGGACCACACTGAAGCTTTCTTT. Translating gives CASGFLIGGTVRRDHTEAFF. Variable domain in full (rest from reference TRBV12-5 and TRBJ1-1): DARVTQTPRHKVTEMGQEVTMRCQPILGHNTVFWYRQTMMQGLELLAYFRNRAPLDDSGMPKDRFSAEMPDATLATLKIQPSEPRDSAVYFCASGFLIGGTVRRDHTEAFFGQGTRLTVV.

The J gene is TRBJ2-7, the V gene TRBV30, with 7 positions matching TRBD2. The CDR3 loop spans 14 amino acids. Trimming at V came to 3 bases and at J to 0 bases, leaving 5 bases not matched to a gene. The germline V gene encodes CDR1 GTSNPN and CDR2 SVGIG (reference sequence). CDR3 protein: CAWRRGDSSYEQYF. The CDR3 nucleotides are TGTGCCTGGAGACGGGGGGATAGCTCCTACGAGCAGTACTTC.

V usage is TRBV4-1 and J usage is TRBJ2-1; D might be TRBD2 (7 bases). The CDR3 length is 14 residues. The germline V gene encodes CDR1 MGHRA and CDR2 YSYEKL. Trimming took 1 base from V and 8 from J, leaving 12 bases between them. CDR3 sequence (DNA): TGCGCCAGCAGCCAAGGCCCGGGGGGCGATGAGCAGTTCTTC. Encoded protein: CASSQGPGGDEQFF.

The CDR3 DNA reads as TGCGCCAGCAGTCCAAGACAGGGAGATGGCTACACCTTC. Protein product: CASSPRQGDGYTF. This sequence joins TRBV10-1 and TRBJ1-2; 7 bases match TRBD1. V shed 5 bases and J 6 bases; nucleotides not matched to a gene: 6. CDR1 WNHNN and CDR2 SYGVQD come from the germline V gene (reference sequence). This CDR3 is 13 amino acids long.

CDR3 sequence reads: CASSLGWTDNRQETQYF. The CDR3 region has the DNA TGCGCCAGCAGCTTGGGTTGGACAGATAATCGTCAAGAGACCCAGTACTTC. The chain combines TRBV5-1 with TRBJ2-5, with TRBD1 as a possible D gene (6 bases). Germline V lookup: CDR1 SGHRS, CDR2 YFSETQ. V shed 0 bases and J shed 2 bases, with 17 bases lying between them. CDR3 length: 17 amino acids.

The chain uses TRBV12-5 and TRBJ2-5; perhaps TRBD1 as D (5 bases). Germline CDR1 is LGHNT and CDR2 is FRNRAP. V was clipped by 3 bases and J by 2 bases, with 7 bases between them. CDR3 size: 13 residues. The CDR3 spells CASGLGVQETQYF. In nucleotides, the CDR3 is TGTGCTAGTGGTTTAGGGGTTCAAGAGACCCAGTACTTC.